Presented here are 25 T cell receptor beta chains from one specimen sequenced in a study of memory CD4+ T cells and cytomegalovirus serostatus (dated by TCRdb to between 2018 and 2021). The library was built by means of the immunoSEQ multiplex PCR assay. The source is immuneACCESS, and TCRdb retained only in-frame sequences with V and J called. Part of the clones is not carried over; for the studies checked, unresolved V genes explain less than half of this, and the remainder is unexplained. The sample includes about 58,000 clones, with 82% observed a single time. Of the sample, roughly 0.5% falls within the top ten clones. Single viable CD3+CD4+CD8-CD45RO+ cells were sorted as memory CD4+ T cells on a FACSAria II. The specimen sequenced was memory CD4+ T cells from blood. These receptors were taken from an adult in good health and CMV-seronegative. Some clones in this sample may be carry-over from other donors' samples.

The chain links TRBV7-3 to TRBJ2-7; 16 bases agree with TRBD2. Germline CDR1 is SGHTA and CDR2 is FQGTGA. The CDR3 consists of 17 residues. Trimming at V came to 2 bases and at J to 7 bases, leaving 8 bases not matched to a gene. The CDR3 DNA reads as TGTGCCAGCAGCTTAGGGGGGACTAGCGGGAGGGCCGGGGAGCAGTACTTC. Amino acids: CASSLGGTSGRAGEQYF.

The chain has TRBV25-1 and TRBJ2-1; D is perhaps TRBD2 (6 bases). Germline V gene lookup returns CDR1 MGHDK and CDR2 SYGVNS. Trimming took off 3 bases at V and 6 bases at J, with 24 bases between the two ends. The CDR3 length is 18 residues. This CDR3 is CASSESVAGTFHTNEQFF. CDR3 nucleotides: TGTGCCAGCAGTGAGTCTGTCGCCGGGACTTTCCATACCAATGAGCAGTTCTTC.

The V and J genes are TRBV6-1 and TRBJ1-5; 7 bases line up with TRBD1. CDR1 is MNHNS and CDR2 is SASEGT in the germline V gene. The CDR3 spans 14 residues. V lost 8 bases, J lost 1 base, and 5 bases stayed unmatched. DNA of the CDR3: TGTGCCAGCGACAGGGTCCTAAGCAATCAGCCCCAGCATTTT. This codes for CASDRVLSNQPQHF.

V gene TRBV7-8 combines with J gene TRBJ2-7; TRBD1 aligns across 8 bases. The CDR3 is 17 amino acids. Trimming at V came to 5 bases and at J to 1 base, leaving 13 bases not matched to a gene. Germline V CDR1 and CDR2: SGHVS, FQNEAQ. The DNA for the CDR3 is TGTGCCAGCAGCAGAAACTCCGGGACAGGATTATCCTACGAGCAGTACTTC. It codes for CASSRNSGTGLSYEQYF.

This clone has a single count. The chain recombines TRBV4-1 with TRBJ1-2; D gene uncertain. The CDR3 extends over 16 amino acids. Germline loops: CDR1 MGHRA, CDR2 YSYEKL. V was cut by 1 base and J by 1 base, with 13 bases left in between. CDR3 in DNA: TGCGCCAGCAGCCAAGGGTGGGGAATCGTTAACTATGGCTACACCTTC. Amino acids: CASSQGWGIVNYGYTF.

The chain employs TRBV6-1 and TRBJ1-2; possible D gene TRBD1, 5 bases. Germline CDR1 MNHNS, CDR2 SASEGT. V shed 7 bases and J shed 8 bases, with 17 bases lying between them. The CDR3 is made up of 13 amino acids. The CDR3 sequence: CASTPEGRRGYTF. The CDR3 DNA reads TGTGCCAGCACCCCCGAGGGACGACGGGGCTACACCTTC.

In nucleotides, the CDR3 is TGTGCCAGCAGCCAGAGGGGGCTAGCGATCAATGAGCAGTTCTTC. This codes for CASSQRGLAINEQFF. The chain has TRBV2 and TRBJ2-1, with D possibly matching TRBD1 (7 bases). Germline CDR1 reads SNHLY; CDR2 reads FYNNEI. This CDR3 spans 15 amino acids. Trimming removed 6 bases at V and 6 bases at J, with 18 bases between.

The chain recombines TRBV27 with TRBJ1-1; no reliable D call. CDR1 is MNHEY, CDR2 SMNVEV, per germline (reference sequence). V lost 6 bases and J 5 bases, leaving 7 bases between the germline ends. This CDR3 has 11 amino acids. CDR3 nucleotide sequence: TGTGCCAGCAGCGACGGGACTGAAGCTTTCTTT. Residues: CASSDGTEAFF.

V and J are TRBV6-6 and TRBJ2-7; TRBD1 matches at 8 bases. CDR1 is MNHNY, CDR2 SVGAGI, per germline (reference sequence). J lost 3 bases, V lost 6 bases, and 4 bases had no gene match. The CDR3 totals 13 residues. CDR3 amino acids: CASRQGQVYEQYF. The CDR3 region has the DNA TGTGCCAGCAGGCAGGGACAGGTCTACGAGCAGTACTTC.

The V call is TRBV10-3, the J call TRBJ1-4, with a possible D match to TRBD1 (6 bases). Germline V gives CDR1 ENHRY, CDR2 SYGVKD. The CDR3 length is 15 residues. Trimming took 3 bases from V and 2 from J, leaving 10 bases between them. The CDR3 spells CAISDTGRTNEKLFF. The DNA of the CDR3 is TGTGCCATCAGTGATACAGGGAGGACTAATGAAAAACTGTTTTTT.

The V and J genes are TRBV12-5 and TRBJ1-1, with TRBD1 as a possible D gene (5 bases). From germline, CDR1 is LGHNT and CDR2 FRNRAP. Trimming took 4 bases from V and 7 from J, leaving 13 bases between them. The length of the CDR3 is 13 residues. This CDR3 is CASGSVPGGEAFF. CDR3 bases: TGTGCTAGTGGTTCTGTACCCGGGGGTGAAGCTTTCTTT. The complete variable domain, with remaining parts taken from reference TRBV12-5 and TRBJ1-1, reads DARVTQTPRHKVTEMGQEVTMRCQPILGHNTVFWYRQTMMQGLELLAYFRNRAPLDDSGMPKDRFSAEMPDATLATLKIQPSEPRDSAVYFCASGSVPGGEAFFGQGTRLTVV.

This clone appeared a single time. This rearrangement joins TRBV28 to TRBJ1-2; D uncertain. Trimming left V 6 bases short and J 0 bases short, with 5 bases between. The CDR3 is 12 amino acids. Germline V gene lookup returns CDR1 MDHEN and CDR2 SYDVKM. The CDR3 region is CASRLANYGYTF. CDR3 coding DNA: TGTGCCAGCAGGCTAGCTAACTATGGCTACACCTTC.

DNA for the CDR3: TGTGCCAGCAGCCAAGGAGGGAATAGATACAATGAGCAGTTCTTC. Translated: CASSQGGNRYNEQFF. V usage is TRBV4-2 and J usage is TRBJ2-1; TRBD2 is a possible D gene (5 bases). The V end lost 1 base, the J end lost 4 bases, and 11 bases lay between the germline ends. This CDR3 spans 15 amino acids. Germline CDR1 LGHNA, CDR2 YNFKEQ.

This clone was found once. The V gene is TRBV30, the J gene TRBJ1-5, with D hard to call. Germline V CDR1 and CDR2: GTSNPN, SVGIG (reference sequence). The V end was cut by 2 bases, the J end by 0 bases, with 5 bases between. CDR3 size: 13 residues. For the CDR3, the DNA is TGTGCCTGGAGTAAGGATAGCAATCAGCCCCAGCATTTT. This encodes CAWSKDSNQPQHF.

The chain links TRBV18 to TRBJ2-7; no firm D call. V was pared by 1 base and J by 2 bases, with 9 bases between. CDR1 and CDR2 from the germline V gene are KGHSH and LQKENI. The CDR3 totals 14 residues. The CDR3 sequence: CASSPRDNAYEQYF. As DNA, the CDR3 is TGTGCCAGCTCACCACGAGACAACGCCTACGAGCAGTACTTC.

This chain joins TRBV30 and TRBJ1-1; D possibly corresponds to TRBD1 (5 bases). Trimming pared 5 bases from V and 5 bases from J, leaving 21 bases between. CDR3 length equals 15 residues. The V gene's germline CDR1 is GTSNPN and CDR2 SVGIG (reference sequence). The CDR3 nucleotides are TGTGCCTGGCGGGGCCTTTCGGGATTCTGGACTGAAGCTTTCTTT. Translated, it gives CAWRGLSGFWTEAFF. The whole variable domain, remainder taken from reference TRBV30 and TRBJ1-1, is SQTIHQWPATLVQPVGSPLSLECTVEGTSNPNLYWYRQAAGRGLQLLFYSVGIGQISSEVPQNLSASRPQDRQFILSSKKLLLSDSGFYLCAWRGLSGFWTEAFFGQGTRLTVV.

This chain connects TRBV5-1 to TRBJ2-3; tentatively, D is TRBD1 (5 bases). Germline V gives CDR1 SGHRS, CDR2 YFSETQ. Between the trimmed V and J ends, which lost 4 bases and 1 base, there was a span of 10 bases. The CDR3 consists of 14 residues. DNA for the CDR3: TGCGCCAGCAGCCCCAGGGTCGGCACAGATACGCAGTATTTT. As protein: CASSPRVGTDTQYF. The full variable domain, completed using reference TRBV5-1 and TRBJ2-3, is KAGVTQTPRYLIKTRGQQVTLSCSPISGHRSVSWYQQTPGQGLQFLFEYFSETQRNKGNFPGRFSGRQFSNSRSEMNVSTLELGDSALYLCASSPRVGTDTQYFGPGTRLTVL.

The V gene is TRBV5-4, the J gene TRBJ2-2; TRBD1 is a possible D gene (6 bases). Trimming took off 3 bases at V and 1 base at J, with 13 bases between the two ends. CDR3 length equals 16 residues. Germline V gene lookup returns CDR1 SGHNT and CDR2 YYREEE (reference sequence). CDR3 amino acids: CASSSGQLLNTGELFF. CDR3 in DNA: TGTGCCAGCAGCTCAGGACAGTTATTGAACACCGGGGAGCTGTTTTTT.

This chain uses TRBV4-2 with TRBJ1-4, with unresolved D. The ends were cut back, 7 bases at V and 8 bases at J, with 14 bases in the middle. The CDR3 loop spans 13 amino acids. From germline, CDR1 is LGHNA and CDR2 YNFKEQ. CDR3 protein: CASTQAQNEKLFF. The CDR3, as DNA: TGTGCCAGCACCCAGGCCCAGAACGAAAAACTGTTTTTT.

The gene calls are TRBV7-2 and TRBJ2-7; 7 positions agree with TRBD1. The trim removed 6 bases at V and 1 base at J, leaving 6 bases unmatched. This CDR3 has 14 amino acids. From germline, CDR1 is SGHTA and CDR2 FQGNSA. CDR3 in DNA: TGTGCCAGCAGGTTCGGGACAGATTCCTACGAGCAGTACTTC. It specifies CASRFGTDSYEQYF.

This chain uses TRBV4-1 with TRBJ1-4; D is undetermined. The CDR3 sequence is 12 residues long. The V end was cut by 0 bases, the J end by 8 bases, with 4 bases between. Germline-derived CDR1 and CDR2 are MGHRA and YSYEKL. CDR3 protein: CASSQDVEKLFF. CDR3 nucleotides: TGCGCCAGCAGCCAAGATGTGGAAAAACTGTTTTTT.

This clone turned up a few times. The chain carries TRBV11-2 and TRBJ1-3; D uncertain. V shed 5 bases and J shed 0 bases, with 11 bases lying between them. The CDR3 runs to 15 residues. Germline CDR1 SGHAT, CDR2 FQNNGV. As DNA, the CDR3 is TGTGCCAGCAGCCGAAATTATAACTCTGGAAACACCATATATTTT. The encoded protein is CASSRNYNSGNTIYF. The full variable domain, its missing parts supplied by reference TRBV11-2 and TRBJ1-3, is EAGVAQSPRYKIIEKRQSVAFWCNPISGHATLYWYQQILGQGPKLLIQFQNNGVVDDSQLPKDRFSAERLKGVDSTLKIQPAKLEDSAVYLCASSRNYNSGNTIYFGEGSWLTVV.

The J gene is TRBJ2-3, the V gene TRBV5-6, with 11 positions matching TRBD2. Germline CDR1 is SGHDT and CDR2 is YYEEEE. The CDR3 is made up of 15 amino acids. Trimming removed 4 bases from V and 5 bases from J; junction bases left unmatched: 6. The CDR3 protein is CASSLSGRARDTQYF. The CDR3 bases are TGTGCCAGCAGCCTTAGCGGGAGGGCCCGAGATACGCAGTATTTT.

The count of this clone is one. The chain is built from TRBV10-3 and TRBJ2-3; D perhaps matches TRBD1 (5 bases). CDR1 is ENHRY, CDR2 SYGVKD, per germline. This CDR3 has 16 amino acids. Trimming took off 3 bases at V and 4 bases at J, with 17 bases between the two ends. CDR3 amino acids: CAISDNKGMGPDTQYF. CDR3 nucleotide sequence: TGTGCCATCAGTGACAACAAGGGGATGGGGCCAGATACGCAGTATTTT.

The J gene is TRBJ2-7, the V gene TRBV6-5; TRBD2 aligns across 10 bases. J was trimmed by 2 bases and V by 5 bases; bases with no gene match: 3. Per germline, CDR1 MNHEY and CDR2 SVGAGI. This CDR3 comprises 14 residues. The CDR3 nucleotides are TGTGCCAGCAGTAGGACTAGCGGCCCCTACGAGCAGTACTTC. Encoded protein: CASSRTSGPYEQYF.